Each of the 20 T cell receptor beta chains below was sequenced from the same sample in a study of T cells in Graves' hyperthyroidism and ophthalmopathy. The CDR3 regions of TCR beta were amplified from RNA transcripts. During a first-round RT-PCR of the TCR CDR3, the HTBI primer set was used. TCRdb redid the calling of the multiplex PCR reads with MiXCR, one entry per CDR3 protein. The data contain under 400,000 distinct CDR3 sequences, approximately 17% of them singletons. The sequencing input was blood. The origin of the receptors is a man aged 25 to 40 with Graves' hyperthyroidism.

There are many counts of this clonotype. This chain connects TRBV6-1 to TRBJ1-2, with a tentative D call TRBD1 (5 bases). Trimming stripped 4 bases from V and 2 bases from J, with 14 bases between. CDR1 and CDR2 (germline): MNHNS, SASEGT. The CDR3 is 15 residues long. This CDR3 reads CASSGKGRENYGYTF. The CDR3 DNA reads as TGTGCCAGCAGTGGCAAGGGGCGTGAAAACTATGGCTACACCTTC.

The V and J genes are TRBV3-1 and TRBJ2-3; a possible D gene is TRBD2 (5 bases). CDR3 length: 17 residues. In germline, CDR1 is LGHDT, CDR2 YNNKEL (reference sequence). Between the trimmed V and J ends, which lost 1 base and 2 bases, there was a span of 16 bases. Here the CDR3 DNA reads TGTGCCAGCAGCCAAGGGCCCCCTAGCCTAGTCACAGATACGCAGTATTTT. Translated, it gives CASSQGPPSLVTDTQYF.

This clonotype appeared many times. The J gene is TRBJ2-7, the V gene TRBV2; 8 bases agree with TRBD2. Per germline, CDR1 SNHLY and CDR2 FYNNEI. This CDR3 spans 14 amino acids. Trimming cost V 7 bases and J 7 bases; bases outside gene matches: 12. CDR3 nucleotide sequence: TGTGCCAGCATTTTTAATAGCGGGATCGGGGAGCAGTACTTC. It is translated as CASIFNSGIGEQYF.

This clonotype was detected a few times. A much larger clone lies a single base off, so this may be a read error. V usage is TRBV3-1 and J usage is TRBJ1-4; D remains unclear. There are 14 residues in the CDR3. Germline V lookup: CDR1 LGHDT, CDR2 YNNKEL (reference sequence). CDR3 protein: CASSPDGNNEKPFF. DNA for the CDR3: TGTGCCAGCAGCCCGGACGGAAATAATGAAAAACCGTTTTTT.

The table lists this clonotype with many counts. This chain uses TRBV28 with TRBJ1-5, with D possibly being TRBD1 (5 bases). Germline V gene lookup returns CDR1 MDHEN and CDR2 SYDVKM. V was trimmed by 2 bases and J by 0 bases, leaving 14 bases between them. The CDR3 is 17 residues long. CDR3 in amino acids: CASSLRGFEGSNQPQHF. The CDR3 DNA reads as TGTGCCAGCAGTTTAAGGGGTTTCGAAGGTAGCAATCAGCCCCAGCATTTT.

CDR3 residues: CASSRGTGPYEQYF. In nucleotides, the CDR3 is TGTGCCAGTAGTCGGGGGACAGGGCCCTACGAGCAGTACTTC. The chain carries TRBV19 and TRBJ2-7; 9 bases line up with TRBD1. With V trimmed by 5 bases and J by 2 bases, 4 bases remained unmatched. CDR1 LNHDA and CDR2 SQIVND come from the germline V gene (reference sequence). This CDR3 region has 14 residues.

This clonotype was detected ten times or more. CDR3 sequence (DNA): TGTGCCAGTTCGGGGGCGGGAGGGTCAGAGACCCAGTACTTC. The encoded protein is CASSGAGGSETQYF. This sequence joins TRBV6-1 and TRBJ2-5, with TRBD2 matching over 9 bases. Per germline, CDR1 MNHNS and CDR2 SASEGT. CDR3 length: 14 amino acids. J lost 4 bases, V lost 9 bases, and 9 bases had no gene match.

This clonotype appeared many times. J is TRBJ2-1 and V is TRBV27; TRBD1 matches 8 bases. The CDR3 contains 15 residues. V dropped 6 bases and J dropped 7; count of bases not matched to a gene: 11. Germline CDR1 MNHEY, CDR2 SMNVEV (reference sequence). In DNA form, the CDR3 reads TGTGCCAGCAGCCTAACCCGCAGGGGGCGGAATGAGCAGTTCTTC. Its translation: CASSLTRRGRNEQFF.

This clonotype was found many times. This sequence joins TRBV20-1 and TRBJ2-3; possibly TRBD2 for D (7 bases). Trimming stripped 2 bases from V and 4 bases from J, with 16 bases between. This CDR3 comprises 15 residues. Germline-derived CDR1 and CDR2 are DFQATT and SNEGSKA (reference sequence). This CDR3 is CSARTHGEGADTQYF. The CDR3 region has the DNA TGCAGTGCTAGAACCCACGGGGAGGGGGCAGATACGCAGTATTTT.

This clonotype was recorded many times. The chain links TRBV6-2 or TRBV6-3 to TRBJ2-1, with 11 bases fitting TRBD2. Unmatched junction bases numbered 10, after V lost 5 bases and J lost 7 bases. The CDR3 spans 16 residues. From germline, CDR1 is MNHEY and CDR2 SVGEGT. CDR3 sequence: CASSAPLAGVKNEQFF. CDR3 nucleotide sequence: TGTGCCAGCAGTGCCCCACTAGCGGGAGTCAAGAATGAGCAGTTCTTC.

This clonotype has ten or more counts. J is TRBJ1-2 and V is TRBV15; a possible D gene is TRBD1 (5 bases). Per germline, CDR1 LNHNV and CDR2 YYDKDF (reference sequence). The CDR3 extends over 13 amino acids. V dropped 3 bases and J dropped 6 bases, with 11 bases sitting between them. The CDR3 loop reads CATSRNRGDGYTF. In DNA, the CDR3 is TGTGCCACCAGCAGGAACCGGGGCGATGGCTACACCTTC.

The chain employs TRBV30 and TRBJ1-2; D ambiguous. CDR1 and CDR2 from the germline V gene are GTSNPN and SVGIG (reference sequence). V was cut by 3 bases and J by 7 bases, with 3 bases left in between. The CDR3 totals 9 residues. CDR3 sequence: CAWRVGYTF. Written as DNA, the CDR3 is TGTGCCTGGAGGGTTGGCTACACCTTC.

This clonotype was detected many times. The CDR3 coding sequence is TGTGCCAGCTCACCGGACACCACTGAAGCTTTCTTT. This codes for CASSPDTTEAFF. V gene TRBV18 combines with J gene TRBJ1-1; the D gene is possibly TRBD1 (5 bases). CDR1 and CDR2 from the germline V gene are KGHSH and LQKENI. This CDR3 has 12 residues. V was clipped by 3 bases and J by 4 bases, with 6 bases between them.

There are many counts of this clonotype. The genes are TRBV5-1 and TRBJ2-1; D gene ambiguous. CDR1 is SGHRS, CDR2 YFSETQ, per germline. The V and J ends lost 1 base and 6 bases respectively, with 8 bases between them. The CDR3 is made up of 13 amino acids. CDR3 nucleotide sequence: TGCGCCAGCAGCTTGTCACAGACCAATGAGCAGTTCTTC. Its protein is CASSLSQTNEQFF.

The table lists this clonotype with many counts. J is TRBJ1-1 and V is TRBV24-1; the D is unclear. The CDR3 length is 14 residues. In germline, CDR1 is KGHDR, CDR2 SFDVKD. V lost 6 bases, J lost 3 bases, and 13 bases lay in between. CDR3 region: CATSSGGWDTEAFF. In DNA, the CDR3 is TGTGCCACCAGTTCGGGCGGGTGGGACACTGAAGCTTTCTTT.

In this sample, this clonotype turned up many times. The V and J genes are TRBV12-3 or TRBV12-4 and TRBJ2-3; D gene unclear. The ends were cut back, 3 bases at V and 2 bases at J, with 6 bases in the middle. The CDR3 loop spans 13 amino acids. This CDR3 reads CASSFDSTDTQYF. Written as DNA, the CDR3 is TGTGCCAGCAGTTTTGACTCCACAGATACGCAGTATTTT.

This clonotype was counted at least ten times. This sequence joins TRBV10-3 and TRBJ1-5; D uncertain. This CDR3 spans 12 amino acids. CDR1 is ENHRY, CDR2 SYGVKD, per germline. V lost 4 bases and J lost 5, with 6 bases in between. The CDR3 region has the DNA TGTGCCATCAGTGCTGGGGATCAGCCCCAGCATTTT. Translation: CAISAGDQPQHF.

Remarks on this clonotype: This clone may be a read error of a much larger clone one base away. This chain links TRBV13 with TRBJ2-7; TRBD2 matches 9 bases. Germline V gene sequence: CDR1 PRHDT, CDR2 FYEKMQ (reference sequence). Trimming cost V 5 bases and J 5 bases; bases outside gene matches: 7. The CDR3 contains 14 residues. CDR3 coding DNA: TGTGCCAGCAGCCAGACTAGCGGAGCCAACGAGCAGTACTTC. This sequence encodes CASSQTSGANEQYF.

This clonotype was counted only a few times. At one end the junction does not follow the germline gene, possibly because of a read error. The chain joins TRBV18 to TRBJ1-1; D ambiguous. Germline lookup yields CDR1 KGHSH and CDR2 LQKENI. There are 15 residues in the CDR3. Here the CDR3 reads CASPPRPGSRSEAFF. The CDR3 DNA reads as TGTGCCAGCCCACCTAGACCGGGGAGTCGGTCTGAAGCTTTCTTT.

This chain joins TRBV4-2 and TRBJ2-2; 8 bases align to TRBD2. CDR1 and CDR2 from the germline V gene are LGHNA and YNFKEQ. Losses at the gene ends were 1 base for V and 3 bases for J; bases not matched to a gene: 10. This CDR3 is built from 18 residues. This CDR3 reads CASSQGLIAGLDTGELFF. CDR3 coding DNA: TGTGCCAGCAGCCAAGGGCTTATAGCGGGACTGGACACCGGGGAGCTGTTTTTT.